One and the same sample provided the 28 T cell receptor beta chains below, sequenced in a study of regulatory T cells in long-lasting Graves disease. With iRepertoire HTBI primers and Arm-PCR of CDR3 regions, TCR beta libraries were built. TCRdb re-called the multiplex PCR reads through MiXCR, storing one row per CDR3 protein. The repertoire consists of about 620,000 distinct CDR3 sequences, with about 16% occurring once and the leading ten covering more than 15%. Regarding time point: newly diagnosed GD, antithyroid drugs for less than 3 months. PBMC-derived RNA was used for the TCR library. These data were also filed under a second study, of T cells in Graves' hyperthyroidism and ophthalmopathy.

The sample consisted of peripheral blood mononuclear cells (PBMCs), taken at new diagnosis, from a patient treated with antithyroid drugs. The receptors were gathered from a woman between 25 and 40 years old with Graves disease.

This clonotype has at least ten counts. The chain links TRBV2 to TRBJ2-4, with TRBD1 identical over 10 bases. Looked up from germline, CDR1 is SNHLY and CDR2 is FYNNEI. V shed 8 bases, J shed 2 bases, and the junction held 15 bases outside the gene matches. This CDR3 spans 18 amino acids. The CDR3: CASPMQDRGSGTKNIQYF. CDR3 nucleotide sequence: TGTGCCAGCCCGATGCAGGACAGGGGGAGTGGGACCAAAAACATTCAGTACTTC. Looking up the rest from reference TRBV2 and TRBJ2-4 gives the full variable domain: EPEVTQTPSHQVTQMGQEVILRCVPISNHLYFYWYRQILGQKVEFLVSFYNNEISEKSEIFDDQFSVERPDGSNFTLKIRSTKLEDSAMYFCASPMQDRGSGTKNIQYFGAGTRLSVL.

This CDR3 is CASSVGLAGGFEQFF. Written as DNA, the CDR3 is TGTGCCAGCAGCGTAGGGCTAGCGGGAGGGTTTGAGCAGTTCTTC. J is TRBJ2-1 and V is TRBV9, with TRBD2 matching over 12 bases. Germline assignment: CDR1 SGDLS and CDR2 YYNGEE. This CDR3 comprises 15 residues. V shed 0 bases and J 9 bases; nucleotides not matched to a gene: 4. The full variable domain, its missing parts supplied by reference TRBV9 and TRBJ2-1, is DSGVTQTPKHLITATGQRVTLRCSPRSGDLSVYWYQQSLDQGLQFLIQYYNGEERAKGNILERFSAQQFPDLHSELNLSSLELGDSALYFCASSVGLAGGFEQFFGPGTRLTVL.

The rearrangement uses TRBV9 and TRBJ2-4; 10 bases are shared with TRBD1. CDR1 and CDR2 (germline): SGDLS, YYNGEE. Trimming cost V 0 bases and J 6 bases; bases outside gene matches: 0. This CDR3 spans 14 amino acids. CDR3 protein: CASSVGDRGNIQYF. CDR3 sequence (DNA): TGTGCCAGCAGCGTAGGGGACAGGGGAAACATTCAGTACTTC. The full variable domain, its missing parts supplied by reference TRBV9 and TRBJ2-4, is DSGVTQTPKHLITATGQRVTLRCSPRSGDLSVYWYQQSLDQGLQFLIQYYNGEERAKGNILERFSAQQFPDLHSELNLSSLELGDSALYFCASSVGDRGNIQYFGAGTRLSVL.

The rearrangement joins TRBV20-1 to TRBJ1-5; 7 positions match TRBD1. V lost 2 bases and J lost 7; bases outside the gene matches: 8. Looked up from germline, CDR1 is DFQATT and CDR2 is SNEGSKA (reference sequence). This CDR3 spans 14 amino acids. The CDR3 loop reads CSARPGGGGQPQHF. CDR3 nucleotides: TGCAGTGCTAGACCAGGGGGGGGAGGACAGCCCCAGCATTTT.

This chain connects TRBV11-2 to TRBJ1-1; no definite D call. Between the trimmed V and J ends, which lost 0 bases and 2 bases, there was a span of 19 bases. Germline V gene sequence: CDR1 SGHAT, CDR2 FQNNGV. This CDR3 has 18 amino acids. Here the CDR3 reads CASSLDLVWAQTNTEAFF. The CDR3 DNA reads as TGTGCCAGCAGCTTAGATCTAGTCTGGGCACAGACAAACACTGAAGCTTTCTTT. The full variable domain, with the rest looked up from reference TRBV11-2 and TRBJ1-1, is EAGVAQSPRYKIIEKRQSVAFWCNPISGHATLYWYQQILGQGPKLLIQFQNNGVVDDSQLPKDRFSAERLKGVDSTLKIQPAKLEDSAVYLCASSLDLVWAQTNTEAFFGQGTRLTVV.

The chain has TRBV6-1 and TRBJ1-1, with D maybe TRBD1 (5 bases). The V end lost 4 bases, the J end lost 5 bases, and 14 bases lay between the germline ends. The germline CDR1 and CDR2 sequences are MNHNS and SASEGT. The CDR3 runs to 14 residues. In DNA, the CDR3 is TGTGCCAGCAGTGCCACGAGGGGTGGGACTGAAGCTTTCTTT. Its protein product is CASSATRGGTEAFF.

This clonotype was seen repeatedly, ten times or more. The chain carries TRBV30 and TRBJ2-1; 8 positions match TRBD2. Germline CDR1 GTSNPN, CDR2 SVGIG (reference sequence). The CDR3 runs to 13 residues. V lost 7 bases, J lost 2 bases, and 4 bases stayed unmatched. CDR3 in amino acids: CASAGLAYNEQFF. In nucleotides, the CDR3 is TGTGCCTCAGCGGGACTAGCCTACAATGAGCAGTTCTTC. Drawing the rest from reference TRBV30 and TRBJ2-1, the complete variable domain is SQTIHQWPATLVQPVGSPLSLECTVEGTSNPNLYWYRQAAGRGLQLLFYSVGIGQISSEVPQNLSASRPQDRQFILSSKKLLLSDSGFYLCASAGLAYNEQFFGPGTRLTVL.

This clonotype has ten or more counts. This chain joins TRBV3-1 and TRBJ1-1, with D unresolved. V shed 2 bases and J shed 5 bases, with 9 bases lying between them. This CDR3 contains 13 residues. The V gene's germline CDR1 is LGHDT and CDR2 YNNKEL (reference sequence). The CDR3 protein is CASSQRVETEAFF. For the CDR3, the DNA is TGTGCCAGCAGCCAACGGGTGGAGACTGAAGCTTTCTTT.

This clonotype appeared a few times. The chain recombines TRBV30 with TRBJ2-7, with D hard to call. In germline, CDR1 is GTSNPN, CDR2 SVGIG (reference sequence). The CDR3 covers 11 residues. Trimming took off 0 bases at V and 5 bases at J, with 5 bases between the two ends. In DNA form, the CDR3 reads TGTGCCTGGAGTGTATTCCACGAGCAGTACTTC. This translates into CAWSVFHEQYF.

Many counts were recorded for this clonotype. CDR3 bases: TGTGCCACCAGCCGGACAGGGCCCCTCTACAATGAGCAGTTCTTC. This translates into CATSRTGPLYNEQFF. The rearrangement links TRBV24-1 to TRBJ2-1; 8 positions match TRBD1. The CDR3 runs to 15 residues. J gave up 3 bases and V 7 bases, and 7 bases lay outside the gene matches. Per the germline V gene, CDR1 is KGHDR and CDR2 is SFDVKD.

This clonotype was seen at least ten times. The chain joins TRBV6-5 to TRBJ2-7; 11 bases are shared with TRBD1. In germline, CDR1 is MNHEY, CDR2 SVGAGI. After removal of 0 bases from V and 0 bases from J, the junction contained 7 bases not matched to a gene. This CDR3 has 18 amino acids. The CDR3 nucleotides read TGTGCCAGCAGTTACTCGAGCGTTGGGACAGGGGGCTCCTACGAGCAGTACTTC. Its translation is CASSYSSVGTGGSYEQYF.

This clonotype was picked up many times. The CDR3 sequence: CASRRQGTANYGYTF. CDR3 DNA sequence: TGTGCCAGCAGACGACAGGGGACAGCTAACTATGGCTACACCTTC. This chain uses TRBV28 with TRBJ1-2; 8 bases are a match to TRBD1. Per germline, CDR1 MDHEN and CDR2 SYDVKM. V shed 6 bases, J shed 0 bases, and the junction held 6 bases outside the gene matches. CDR3 length: 15 residues.

This clonotype was recorded a few times. The chain couples TRBV30 to TRBJ1-2; 8 bases map to TRBD1. The V and J ends lost 3 bases and 4 bases, in that order; junction bases with no gene match: 7. Germline lookup yields CDR1 GTSNPN and CDR2 SVGIG (reference sequence). The CDR3 sequence is 14 residues long. In DNA form, the CDR3 reads TGTGCCTGGAGCTCGGGACAGGCGGCCTATGGCTACACCTTC. Its translation is CAWSSGQAAYGYTF.

J is TRBJ2-1 and V is TRBV7-9; D gene ambiguous. Germline CDR1 SEHNR, CDR2 FQNEAQ (reference sequence). V lost 8 bases and J 3 bases, leaving 14 bases between the germline ends. This CDR3 has 14 amino acids. CDR3 sequence (DNA): TGTGCCAGCCGACGTTCGACGGACTACAATGAGCAGTTCTTC. Translating it yields CASRRSTDYNEQFF.

This clonotype was observed a single time. The V gene is TRBV28, the J gene TRBJ1-5; perhaps TRBD1 as D (5 bases). The CDR3 loop spans 15 amino acids. The V end was cut by 4 bases, the J end by 4 bases, with 14 bases between. Germline loops: CDR1 MDHEN, CDR2 SYDVKM. For the CDR3, the DNA is TGTGCCAGCAGTTCCGGACTGGGGGGGAATCAGCCCCAGCATTTT. Amino acid sequence: CASSSGLGGNQPQHF.

Only a few counts were recorded for this clonotype. The CDR3 coding sequence is TGTGCCAGCAGTCTAGGGACCTTAGATGGCTACACCTTC. It translates to CASSLGTLDGYTF. The genes are TRBV12-3 or TRBV12-4 and TRBJ1-2; weak D call: TRBD1 (5 bases). The CDR3 consists of 13 residues. The V gene lost 5 bases and the J gene lost 6 bases, with 13 bases spanning the gap.

This chain connects TRBV5-1 to TRBJ2-7, with TRBD2 matching 10 bases. Looked up from germline, CDR1 is SGHRS and CDR2 is YFSETQ. V was clipped by 3 bases and J by 2 bases; unmatched bases: 8. There are 16 residues in the CDR3. The CDR3 loop reads CASSSASGSIPYEQYF. The CDR3 DNA reads TGCGCCAGCAGCTCCGCTAGCGGGAGTATTCCCTACGAGCAGTACTTC.

This clonotype has more than one count but fewer than ten. The V gene is TRBV7-8, the J gene TRBJ2-1; D possibly corresponds to TRBD1 (6 bases). The germline CDR1 and CDR2 sequences are SGHVS and FQNEAQ. V shed 5 bases and J shed 3 bases, with 14 bases lying between them. The CDR3 runs 15 residues. The CDR3 spells CASSTQGLGYNEQFF. The CDR3 nucleotides read TGTGCCAGCAGCACTCAGGGGCTCGGCTACAATGAGCAGTTCTTC.

This clonotype has at least ten counts. The CDR3: CATFAFTGELFF. The CDR3 coding sequence is TGTGCCACCTTTGCCTTTACCGGGGAGCTGTTTTTT. The chain links TRBV6-1 to TRBJ2-2; D not certain. The V and J ends lost 10 bases and 5 bases respectively, with 11 bases between them. Germline V lookup: CDR1 MNHNS, CDR2 SASEGT. The length of the CDR3 is 12 residues.

This clonotype turned up a few times. This rearrangement joins TRBV7-3 to TRBJ1-1; D might be TRBD1 (6 bases). The ends were cut back, 1 base at V and 4 bases at J, with 16 bases in the middle. The CDR3 has 16 residues. Per the germline V gene, CDR1 is SGHTA and CDR2 is FQGTGA. The CDR3 DNA is TGTGCCAGCAGCTTAAACGGTCCGGGAGGGGGCACTGAAGCTTTCTTT. This encodes CASSLNGPGGGTEAFF.

This chain joins TRBV6-1 and TRBJ1-1, with 7 bases identical to TRBD1. Germline loops: CDR1 MNHNS, CDR2 SASEGT. The V and J ends lost 3 bases and 12 bases, in that order; junction bases with no gene match: 10. The CDR3 is 13 residues long. The CDR3, as DNA: TGTGCCAGCAGTGAGTCCGGACAGGACAGGTCTTTCTTT. This codes for CASSESGQDRSFF.

This clonotype occurred a few times. The V and J genes are TRBV6-1 and TRBJ2-1; 7 positions match TRBD1. Per germline, CDR1 MNHNS and CDR2 SASEGT. This CDR3 contains 16 residues. The ends lost 5 bases at V and 0 bases at J; junction bases unmatched: 7. The CDR3 reads CASSPTTGRSYNEQFF. The CDR3 DNA is TGTGCCAGCAGTCCGACGACAGGGCGCTCCTACAATGAGCAGTTCTTC.

This rearrangement joins TRBV12-3 or TRBV12-4 to TRBJ1-4; D unresolved. V lost 2 bases, J lost 4 bases, and 2 bases lay in between. The CDR3 has 12 amino acids. The CDR3 bases are TGTGCCAGCAGTTTAATTAATGAAAAACTGTTTTTT. Translation gives CASSLINEKLFF.

The chain carries TRBV4-1 and TRBJ2-7, with 7 positions matching TRBD2. This CDR3 is built from 18 residues. The germline V gene has CDR1 MGHRA and CDR2 YSYEKL. V shed 3 bases, J shed 5 bases, and the junction held 19 bases outside the gene matches. The CDR3 coding sequence is TGCGCCAGCAGCCAGAGGCTCCCAGATGGCGGGAGAAAGGACGAGCAGTACTTC. Encoded protein: CASSQRLPDGGRKDEQYF.

This clonotype was detected many times. The chain carries TRBV28 and TRBJ1-2; TRBD1 aligns across 7 bases. CDR1 is MDHEN, CDR2 SYDVKM, per germline. The trim removed 8 bases at V and 2 bases at J, leaving 5 bases unmatched. CDR3 length equals 13 residues. The CDR3 loop is CASQGQLNYGYTF. The CDR3 bases are TGTGCCAGCCAGGGACAGCTGAACTATGGCTACACCTTC.

Remarks on this clonotype: This may be a read error: a much more frequent sequence differs by one nucleotide. The V gene is TRBV11-2, the J gene TRBJ2-2; the D is unclear. This CDR3 contains 12 residues. Germline V gene sequence: CDR1 SGHAT, CDR2 FQNNGV. The CDR3 loop reads CAGSRRGGELFF. DNA of the CDR3: TGTGCCGGCAGCCGCCGTGGTGGGGAGCTGTTTTTT.

This clonotype has more than one count but fewer than ten. The rearrangement links TRBV5-1 to TRBJ2-3, with 11 nucleotides matching TRBD2. The CDR3 spans 16 residues. Trimming cost V 4 bases and J 6 bases; bases outside gene matches: 10. Germline CDR1 and CDR2: SGHRS and YFSETQ. The CDR3 here is CASSLGTSGTRDTQYF. CDR3 DNA: TGCGCCAGCAGCCTAGGGACTAGCGGTACTAGGGATACGCAGTATTTT.

This clonotype was counted a few times. V is TRBV5-1 and J is TRBJ2-3; TRBD1 agrees at 9 bases. In germline, CDR1 is SGHRS, CDR2 YFSETQ. The CDR3 covers 15 residues. J lost 3 bases, V lost 4 bases, and 6 bases had no gene match. This chain's CDR3 is CASSRTGDGTDTQYF. CDR3 nucleotide sequence: TGCGCCAGCAGCCGGACAGGGGATGGGACAGATACGCAGTATTTT.